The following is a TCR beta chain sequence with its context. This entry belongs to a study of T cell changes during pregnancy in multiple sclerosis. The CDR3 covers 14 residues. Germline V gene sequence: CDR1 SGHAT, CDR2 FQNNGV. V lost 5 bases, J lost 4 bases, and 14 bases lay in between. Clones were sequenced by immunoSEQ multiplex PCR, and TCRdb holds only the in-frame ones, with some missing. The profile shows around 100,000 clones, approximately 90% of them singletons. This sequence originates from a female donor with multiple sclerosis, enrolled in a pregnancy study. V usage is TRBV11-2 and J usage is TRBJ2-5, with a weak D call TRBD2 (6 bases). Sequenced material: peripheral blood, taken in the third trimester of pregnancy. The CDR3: CASSRPGVGETQYF. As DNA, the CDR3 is TGTGCCAGCAGCCGACCGGGGGTGGGAGAGACCCAGTACTTC.